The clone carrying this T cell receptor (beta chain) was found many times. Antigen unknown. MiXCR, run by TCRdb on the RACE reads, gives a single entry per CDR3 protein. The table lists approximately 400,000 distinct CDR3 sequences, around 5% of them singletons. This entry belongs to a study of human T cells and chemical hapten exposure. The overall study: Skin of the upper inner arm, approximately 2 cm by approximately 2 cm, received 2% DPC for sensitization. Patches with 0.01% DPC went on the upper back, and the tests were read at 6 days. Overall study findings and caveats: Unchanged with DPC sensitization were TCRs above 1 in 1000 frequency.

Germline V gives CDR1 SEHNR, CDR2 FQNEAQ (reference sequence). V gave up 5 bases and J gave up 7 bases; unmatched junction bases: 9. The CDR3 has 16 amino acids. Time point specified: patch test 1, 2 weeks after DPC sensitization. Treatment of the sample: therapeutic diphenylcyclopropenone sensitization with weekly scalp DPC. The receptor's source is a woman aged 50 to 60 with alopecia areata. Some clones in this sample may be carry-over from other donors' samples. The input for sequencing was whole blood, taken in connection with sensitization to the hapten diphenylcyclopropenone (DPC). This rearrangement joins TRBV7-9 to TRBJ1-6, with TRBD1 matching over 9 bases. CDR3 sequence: CASSPAAGTGNSPLHF. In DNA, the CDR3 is TGTGCCAGCAGCCCTGCAGCAGGGACAGGGAATTCACCCCTCCACTTT.